These 31 T cell receptor beta chains were all obtained from the same sample, sequenced in a study of CD8 T cells in Susac syndrome. A quantity of about 0.5 to 1 ug RNA underwent reverse transcription using random hexamers. TCRdb processed the immunoSEQ multiplex PCR reads anew with MiXCR; each CDR3 protein has one entry. This table has 140,000 or so distinct CDR3 sequences, approximately 94% appearing once. Sample: CD4+ T cells from PBMCs. The receptors were gathered from a human donor with Susac syndrome.

V usage is TRBV3-1 and J usage is TRBJ1-2; D call uncertain. Between the trimmed V and J ends, which lost 4 bases and 7 bases, there was a span of 13 bases. CDR1 is LGHDT and CDR2 is YNNKEL in the germline V gene (reference sequence). This CDR3 has 13 residues. CDR3 loop: CASSPDGVIGYTF. DNA of the CDR3: TGTGCCAGCAGCCCGGATGGGGTGATTGGCTACACCTTC.

This clonotype appeared a single time. The CDR3 is CASTRTGEGYTF. For the CDR3, the DNA is TGTGCCAGCACCCGGACAGGGGAAGGCTACACCTTC. The chain employs TRBV12-3 or TRBV12-4 and TRBJ1-2; TRBD1 matches at 9 bases. With V trimmed by 7 bases and J by 8 bases, 5 bases remained unmatched. The CDR3 length is 12 residues.

CDR3 sequence reads: CASSVASGKAYNEQFF. CDR3 in DNA: TGTGCCAGCAGCGTAGCTAGCGGGAAGGCATACAATGAGCAGTTCTTC. The rearrangement uses TRBV9 and TRBJ2-1; 9 nucleotides align to TRBD2. Germline V gives CDR1 SGDLS, CDR2 YYNGEE. The CDR3 is made up of 16 amino acids. The trim removed 0 bases at V and 4 bases at J, leaving 5 bases unmatched.

This chain connects TRBV2 to TRBJ2-5; D may match TRBD1 or TRBD2 (5 bases each). V shed 6 bases and J shed 2 bases, with 16 bases lying between them. This CDR3 has 15 residues. Germline CDR1 reads SNHLY; CDR2 reads FYNNEI. CDR3 region: CASSWGNGVQETQYF. The CDR3 DNA sequence: TGTGCCAGCAGCTGGGGCAACGGGGTACAAGAGACCCAGTACTTC.

The rearrangement links TRBV20-1 to TRBJ1-2; D unresolved. This CDR3 is 12 amino acids long. V dropped 3 bases and J dropped 4 bases, with 9 bases sitting between them. Per the germline V gene, CDR1 is DFQATT and CDR2 is SNEGSKA (reference sequence). The DNA of the CDR3 is TGCAGTGCTAGCGCCGACCTCTATGGCTACACCTTC. Translating gives CSASADLYGYTF.

This clonotype has a single count. This chain uses TRBV12-5 with TRBJ2-2, with 7 nucleotides matching TRBD2. The CDR3 consists of 16 residues. After removal of 0 bases from V and 3 bases from J, the junction contained 4 bases not matched to a gene. Germline CDR1 reads LGHNT; CDR2 reads FRNRAP. This CDR3 is CASGLVLAGDTGELFF. In nucleotides, the CDR3 is TGTGCTAGTGGTTTGGTACTGGCGGGGGACACCGGGGAGCTGTTTTTT.

V and J are TRBV29-1 and TRBJ2-1, with D possibly TRBD2 on 6 matching bases. The germline CDR1 and CDR2 sequences are SQVTM and ANQGSEA. The V end lost 5 bases, the J end lost 14 bases, and 22 bases lay between the germline ends. The CDR3 is made up of 13 amino acids. The DNA for the CDR3 is TGCAGCGTTTCGTACCCTCCCCCATCGGGAGAGTTCTTC. This codes for CSVSYPPPSGEFF.

The chain couples TRBV6-5 to TRBJ2-7; TRBD2 agrees at 12 bases. Per germline, CDR1 MNHEY and CDR2 SVGAGI. The CDR3 length is 16 residues. The trim removed 4 bases at V and 4 bases at J, leaving 8 bases unmatched. CDR3 in amino acids: CASSSSGRGLRYEQYF. The CDR3, as DNA: TGTGCCAGCAGTTCTAGCGGGAGGGGATTGAGATACGAGCAGTACTTC.

The genes are TRBV7-9 and TRBJ1-1, with 7 bases fitting TRBD1. V gave up 7 bases and J gave up 3 bases; unmatched junction bases: 8. Germline V gene data show CDR1 as SEHNR and CDR2 as FQNEAQ (reference sequence). The length of the CDR3 is 14 residues. CDR3: CASTGQERYTEAFF. The CDR3 DNA is TGTGCCAGCACCGGACAGGAGAGGTACACTGAAGCTTTCTTT.

The rearrangement joins TRBV12-3 or TRBV12-4 to TRBJ2-3; 7 bases align to TRBD2. After removal of 7 bases from V and 3 bases from J, the junction contained 7 bases not matched to a gene. The CDR3 is made up of 14 amino acids. The CDR3 DNA reads as TGTGCCAGCACCCAAGGGAGGGGAACAGATACGCAGTATTTT. Encoded protein: CASTQGRGTDTQYF.

The CDR3 spells CASSPPGSEAFF. In DNA, the CDR3 is TGTGCCAGCAGCCCTCCCGGCAGTGAAGCTTTCTTT. This sequence joins TRBV11-2 and TRBJ1-1; D uncertain. Germline loops: CDR1 SGHAT, CDR2 FQNNGV. The germline V and J ends were trimmed by 5 bases and 7 bases, with 11 bases remaining between them. CDR3 length: 12 amino acids.

The chain combines TRBV9 with TRBJ2-1; the match to TRBD1 covers 9 bases. V was pared by 7 bases and J by 13 bases, with 6 bases of the junction left unmatched. This CDR3 contains 11 residues. Germline CDR1 is SGDLS and CDR2 is YYNGEE. The CDR3 sequence: CASGDRDIQFF. The CDR3 DNA follows: TGTGCCAGCGGGGACAGGGATATTCAGTTCTTC.

This chain connects TRBV5-1 to TRBJ2-5; D assignment may be TRBD1 or TRBD2 (5 bases each). Per the germline V gene, CDR1 is SGHRS and CDR2 is YFSETQ. This CDR3 is 13 amino acids long. Trimming pared 4 bases from V and 5 bases from J, leaving 12 bases between. The CDR3 DNA follows: TGCGCCAGCAGCCTACTCAGGGAGGAGACCCAGTACTTC. This translates into CASSLLREETQYF.

V usage is TRBV28 and J usage is TRBJ2-7; 7 nucleotides match TRBD1. Germline V gives CDR1 MDHEN, CDR2 SYDVKM. V gave up 5 bases and J gave up 9 bases; unmatched junction bases: 7. The CDR3 has 12 residues. The CDR3 loop is CASSPRSGGQYF. In DNA form, the CDR3 reads TGTGCCAGCAGTCCCCGATCAGGGGGGCAGTACTTC.

The chain couples TRBV5-1 to TRBJ1-3; D is unresolved. Deletions cut 1 base from V and 0 bases from J, with 11 bases between. In germline, CDR1 is SGHRS, CDR2 YFSETQ. The CDR3 sequence is 16 residues long. CDR3 bases: TGCGCCAGCAGCTTGACCCCATCCAACTCTGGAAACACCATATATTTT. Protein product: CASSLTPSNSGNTIYF.

This chain links TRBV9 with TRBJ1-1; D unresolved. Per germline, CDR1 SGDLS and CDR2 YYNGEE. V shed 4 bases and J shed 5 bases, with 18 bases lying between them. The CDR3 extends over 15 amino acids. The CDR3 reads CASSPHVEGPTEAFF. The DNA for the CDR3 is TGTGCCAGCAGCCCCCACGTCGAGGGTCCGACTGAAGCTTTCTTT. The entire variable domain, with the rest obtained from reference TRBV9 and TRBJ1-1, is as follows: DSGVTQTPKHLITATGQRVTLRCSPRSGDLSVYWYQQSLDQGLQFLIQYYNGEERAKGNILERFSAQQFPDLHSELNLSSLELGDSALYFCASSPHVEGPTEAFFGQGTRLTVV.

The J gene is TRBJ2-7, the V gene TRBV20-1; possible D gene TRBD2, 5 bases. V lost 3 bases to trimming and J lost 6 bases, with 12 bases between them. Germline V gene sequence: CDR1 DFQATT, CDR2 SNEGSKA (reference sequence). CDR3 size: 12 residues. CDR3 bases: TGCAGTGCTAGGTGGACGGCGGGCGAGCAGTACTTC. Residues: CSARWTAGEQYF.

The chain has TRBV3-1 and TRBJ2-2; D call uncertain. The V gene lost 2 bases and the J gene lost 3 bases, with 10 bases spanning the gap. Germline-derived CDR1 and CDR2 are LGHDT and YNNKEL (reference sequence). The CDR3 covers 15 residues. Here the CDR3 DNA reads TGTGCCAGCAGCCAAAGGCCCCTGTACACCGGGGAGCTGTTTTTT. Its translation is CASSQRPLYTGELFF. Variable domain in full (rest from reference TRBV3-1 and TRBJ2-2): DTAVSQTPKYLVTQMGNDKSIKCEQNLGHDTMYWYKQDSKKFLKIMFSYNNKELIINETVPNRFSPKSPDKAHLNLHINSLELGDSAVYFCASSQRPLYTGELFFGEGSRLTVL.

J is TRBJ1-1 and V is TRBV24-1; D remains ambiguous. The germline gives CDR1 KGHDR, CDR2 SFDVKD. Trimming shortened V by 4 bases and J by 5 bases, and 7 bases separated the two germline ends. CDR3 length equals 12 residues. CDR3 sequence (DNA): TGTGCCACCAGTGACGGGTTGACTGAAGCTTTCTTT. This encodes CATSDGLTEAFF.

The chain has TRBV18 and TRBJ2-1; 10 nucleotides match TRBD1. This CDR3 contains 15 residues. Trimming removed 0 bases from V and 4 bases from J; junction bases left unmatched: 0. Germline V lookup: CDR1 KGHSH, CDR2 LQKENI. CDR3 residues: CASSPPGQGYNEQFF. The CDR3 nucleotides read TGTGCCAGCTCACCACCGGGACAGGGGTACAATGAGCAGTTCTTC.

The chain combines TRBV12-3 or TRBV12-4 with TRBJ2-7; 8 nucleotides align to TRBD2. Germline trimming cut 5 bases from V and 0 bases from J; bases unmatched to any gene: 9. The CDR3 loop spans 16 amino acids. The CDR3 protein is CASSPNAGGISYEQYF. DNA for the CDR3: TGTGCCAGCAGTCCTAACGCGGGGGGAATCTCCTACGAGCAGTACTTC.

V gene TRBV23-1 combines with J gene TRBJ2-6; TRBD1 matches at 10 bases. TRBV23-1 has ORF status, its function being uncertain. The CDR3 covers 20 residues. V shed 1 base, J shed 3 bases, and the junction held 12 bases outside the gene matches. In DNA form, the CDR3 reads TGCGCCAGCAGTCAATTCCTAAGACAGGGGGCCGCTGTTGGGGCCAACGTCCTGACTTTC. It specifies CASSQFLRQGAAVGANVLTF.

The rearrangement links TRBV5-6 to TRBJ1-5; D remains ambiguous. Germline CDR1 reads SGHDT; CDR2 reads YYEEEE. V lost 3 bases to trimming and J lost 1 base, with 8 bases between them. The CDR3 has 14 amino acids. CDR3 loop: CASSSMRSNQPQHF. The CDR3 DNA reads TGTGCCAGCAGCTCGATGAGGAGCAATCAGCCCCAGCATTTT.

The CDR3 coding sequence is TGTGCCAGCAGTGAACAGGGGGCTGGTGAGCAGTTCTTC. It translates to CASSEQGAGEQFF. The V and J genes are TRBV6-4 and TRBJ2-1; 9 bases agree with TRBD1. The CDR3 sequence is 13 residues long. Germline CDR1 MRHNA, CDR2 SNTAGT. With 3 bases clipped from V and 9 bases from J, the junction kept 3 bases outside the gene matches.

This chain joins TRBV25-1 and TRBJ2-7; D not resolved. The CDR3 length is 14 residues. Germline V CDR1 and CDR2: MGHDK, SYGVNS. The V and J ends lost 4 bases and 6 bases respectively, with 16 bases between them. CDR3 loop: CASSATRPQGEQYF. Written as DNA, the CDR3 is TGTGCCAGCAGTGCGACGCGACCCCAAGGCGAGCAGTACTTC.

The chain uses TRBV7-2 and TRBJ2-2, with 8 nucleotides matching TRBD2. The V gene's germline CDR1 is SGHTA and CDR2 FQGNSA. V lost 3 bases and J lost 4; bases outside the gene matches: 7. The CDR3 runs 16 residues. The CDR3 DNA follows: TGTGCCAGCAGCTTTCAGAGCGGGAGTGGCACCGGGGAGCTGTTTTTT. It encodes CASSFQSGSGTGELFF.

The chain has TRBV20-1 and TRBJ2-3; 8 nucleotides match TRBD2. The V and J ends lost 6 bases and 1 base, in that order; junction bases with no gene match: 3. The CDR3 sequence is 13 residues long. Germline-derived CDR1 and CDR2 are DFQATT and SNEGSKA (reference sequence). The CDR3 DNA sequence: TGCAGTGCCACGGGGGGGCGCACAGATACGCAGTATTTT. Its protein product is CSATGGRTDTQYF.

This clonotype was recorded once. CDR3 DNA sequence: TGTGCCAGCAGCCCAAATGGGGGCGACGGCTACACCTTC. Its protein product is CASSPNGGDGYTF. J is TRBJ1-2 and V is TRBV7-2; a weak D match, TRBD1 (6 bases). The CDR3 has 13 amino acids. Trimming pared 5 bases from V and 8 bases from J, leaving 15 bases between. Germline assignment: CDR1 SGHTA and CDR2 FQGNSA. The variable domain in full, completed from reference TRBV7-2 and TRBJ1-2, reads GAGVSQSPSNKVTEKGKDVELRCDPISGHTALYWYRQSLGQGLEFLIYFQGNSAPDKSGLPSDRFSAERTGGSVSTLTIQRTQQEDSAVYLCASSPNGGDGYTFGSGTRLTVV.

This clonotype was counted between two and nine times. The rearrangement joins TRBV7-2 to TRBJ2-5; a possible D gene is TRBD1 (6 bases). This CDR3 is 14 amino acids long. Germline V gene lookup returns CDR1 SGHTA and CDR2 FQGNSA. Trimming cost V 5 bases and J 3 bases, with 13 bases left between them. The CDR3 DNA is TGTGCCAGCAGCCGAGCCGGGACAAAAGAGACCCAGTACTTC. Amino acid sequence: CASSRAGTKETQYF.

This clonotype occurred once. The chain recombines TRBV6-5 with TRBJ2-7; a weak D match, TRBD1 (6 bases). The germline V and J ends were trimmed by 6 bases and 0 bases, with 15 bases remaining between them. Germline values: CDR1 MNHEY, CDR2 SVGAGI. The CDR3 has 15 residues. Here the CDR3 DNA reads TGTGCCAGCAGGTCCGGGACACCCGTCTCCTACGAGCAGTACTTC. Protein product: CASRSGTPVSYEQYF.

This chain uses TRBV7-3 with TRBJ2-3; D tentatively reads TRBD1 or TRBD2 (6 bases each). The CDR3 runs 14 residues. Trimming removed 3 bases at V and 6 bases at J, with 13 bases between. Germline V CDR1 and CDR2: SGHTA, FQGTGA. CDR3 residues: CASSFQGRLDTQYF. The CDR3 region has the DNA TGTGCCAGCAGCTTTCAGGGGAGGTTGGATACGCAGTATTTT.